A single TCR beta chain is shown here with its context. The antigen is unknown. These data originate in a study of Graves' ophthalmopathy and Graves' hyperthyroidism. Researchers took RNA transcripts and amplified TCR beta CDR3 regions from them. An opening RT-PCR round employed HTBI primers and preceded a second-round multiplex PCR. TCRdb redid the calling of the multiplex PCR reads with MiXCR, one entry per CDR3 protein. This sample has hundreds of thousands of distinct CDR3 sequences; about 20% occur once, and the top ten carry approximately 6.5%. Absence of ophthalmopathy within 18 months of follow-up defined stable hyperthyroidism. Ineligible for inclusion were patients with other autoimmune diseases, uncontrolled infections, pregnancy or lactation. Study conclusions and caveats: The model predicted ophthalmopathy progression with 70.59% sensitivity and approximately 72% specificity. With approximately 90% sensitivity and 75% to 84% specificity, a 13-signature model separated ophthalmopathy from stable hyperthyroidism.

The source is a young woman with stable Graves' hyperthyroidism. Some clones in this sample may be carry-over from other donors' samples. The sample taken for sequencing was peripheral blood.

CDR3 loop: CASSFDQRTGPFSGNTIYF. Written as DNA, the CDR3 is TGTGCCAGCAGTTTTGATCAACGGACAGGCCCTTTCTCTGGAAACACCATATATTTT. This chain uses TRBV28 with TRBJ1-3; 7 nucleotides agree with TRBD1. The trim removed 3 bases at V and 0 bases at J, leaving 14 bases unmatched. Per germline, CDR1 MDHEN and CDR2 SYDVKM. The CDR3 length is 19 residues.